This T cell receptor beta chain was observed in a study of CXCR3-negative and CXCR3-positive naive CD8 T cells. Study summary: Collectively, the libraries yielded about 140 million TRB reads in total, at about 1.5 +/- 0.3 million per library.

The study sorted every CD8+ T cell subset in triplicate at about 270,000 cells each. UMI-labeled TRB cDNA libraries were prepared by 5' RACE. One entry per CDR3 protein, without DNA, is what TCRdb gives after re-calling the 5' RACE reads. This sample lists around 130,000 distinct CDR3 sequences; its ten largest clones have about 0.61%. Overall study results and limits: In CXCR3-positive naive cells, the TRB CDR3s were more hydrophobic than in CXCR3-negative naive cells. TRBV-TRBJ usage matched between naive CXCR3-negative and CXCR3-positive cells but not between memory cells.

To note about this clonotype: Its antigen remains unknown.

The receptor was derived from a human donor in good health. Some clones in this sample may be carry-over from other donors' samples. The specimen sequenced was naive CXCR3+ CD8+ T cells from blood. Stated subset: CD45RO-CCR7+CD27+CD95- naive CD8+ T cells expressing CXCR3 (TNR3+).

The CDR3 sequence is CASSMAGGTEAFF. The V gene is TRBV19, the J gene TRBJ1-1. The germline gives CDR1 LNHDA, CDR2 SQIVND (reference sequence). This CDR3 region has 13 residues.